The clone carrying this T cell receptor beta chain was seen a few times. The target antigen is unknown. The CDR3 extends over 16 amino acids. Germline V CDR1 and CDR2: SGHNT, YYREEE (reference sequence). Germline trimming cut 4 bases from V and 0 bases from J; bases unmatched to any gene: 5. The PCR used 60 Vbeta and 13 Jbeta primers. Clones were read by immunoSEQ multiplex PCR, and TCRdb kept only the in-frame ones, dropping some. The sample lists about 100,000 clones, 79% occurring once. The sample originates from a study of cytomegalovirus exposure and HLA in healthy donors. Study-level points and caveats: Analysis was carried out at a later point, and it linked a missense DCLRE1C variant to TCR beta V- and J-gene trimming.

This TCR was sampled from a female donor in good health and CMV-seropositive. The V gene is TRBV5-4, the J gene TRBJ1-3; 9 bases agree with TRBD1. Source material: PBMCs. Here the CDR3 reads CASSLDRGSSGNTIYF. Written as DNA, the CDR3 is TGTGCCAGCAGCCTAGACAGGGGGAGCTCTGGAAACACCATATATTTT. Supplemented by reference TRBV5-4 and TRBJ1-3, the full variable domain reads ETGVTQSPTHLIKTRGQQVTLRCSSQSGHNTVSWYQQALGQGPQFIFQYYREEENGRGNFPPRFSGLQFPNYSSELNVNALELDDSALYLCASSLDRGSSGNTIYFGEGSWLTVV.